Below are 6 T cell receptor beta chains sequenced from a single sample in a study of blood T cell repertoires in COVID-19. The data were produced by immunoSEQ multiplex PCR, yet TCRdb's version contains in-frame clones alone and is incomplete. The data hold around 200,000 clones, with approximately 90% observed a single time. What was sequenced was PBMCs or T cells enriched from blood (not recorded which). All receptors derive from a woman in her 40s with acute COVID-19.

The rearrangement links TRBV30 to TRBJ1-1; D unresolved. Germline V gene sequence: CDR1 GTSNPN, CDR2 SVGIG (reference sequence). Trimming removed 3 bases at V and 11 bases at J, with 19 bases between. This CDR3 is 13 amino acids long. Here the CDR3 DNA reads TGTGCCTGGAGATCCGTCCGGGAGGTGCGGGCTTTCTTT. Protein: CAWRSVREVRAFF.

V gene TRBV18 combines with J gene TRBJ2-2; perhaps TRBD1 as D (6 bases). This CDR3 region has 16 residues. Germline CDR1 KGHSH, CDR2 LQKENI. The ends were cut back, 1 base at V and 7 bases at J, with 16 bases in the middle. In DNA, the CDR3 is TGTGCCAGCTCACCACAATTAAGGACAGAGAGCGGGGAGCTGTTTTTT. Protein product: CASSPQLRTESGELFF. The entire variable domain, with the rest obtained from reference TRBV18 and TRBJ2-2, is as follows: NAGVMQNPRHLVRRRGQEARLRCSPMKGHSHVYWYRQLPEEGLKFMVYLQKENIIDESGMPKERFSAEFPKEGPSILRIQQVVRGDSAAYFCASSPQLRTESGELFFGEGSRLTVL.

This clone has ten or more counts. V gene TRBV5-8 combines with J gene TRBJ1-6; a possible D gene is TRBD1 (6 bases). CDR3 length: 13 amino acids. The V end lost 4 bases, the J end lost 9 bases, and 11 bases lay between the germline ends. Germline V gene lookup returns CDR1 SGHTS and CDR2 YDEGEE. CDR3 residues: CASSPGQPSPLHF. CDR3 DNA: TGTGCCAGCAGCCCGGGACAACCTTCACCCCTCCACTTT.

This chain links TRBV7-8 with TRBJ1-2, with 12 nucleotides matching TRBD1. The length of the CDR3 is 14 residues. V shed 5 bases, J shed 8 bases, and the junction held 6 bases outside the gene matches. Germline loops: CDR1 SGHVS, CDR2 FQNEAQ. The CDR3 DNA follows: TGTGCCAGCAGCGAGGGACAGGGGGCGGGAGGCTACACCTTC. Translating it yields CASSEGQGAGGYTF.

The genes are TRBV15 and TRBJ1-1; 7 positions agree with TRBD1. The germline V gene encodes CDR1 LNHNV and CDR2 YYDKDF (reference sequence). With 1 base clipped from V and 5 bases from J, the junction kept 4 bases outside the gene matches. The CDR3 is made up of 14 amino acids. CDR3: CATSRGNRGTEAFF. The CDR3 nucleotides are TGTGCCACCAGCAGAGGAAACAGGGGTACTGAAGCTTTCTTT.

This chain links TRBV27 with TRBJ2-3; D not resolved. V lost 1 base and J 1 base, leaving 6 bases between the germline ends. This CDR3 comprises 14 residues. Germline V gene data show CDR1 as MNHEY and CDR2 as SMNVEV (reference sequence). The CDR3 sequence: CASSLFSRTDTQYF. Here the CDR3 DNA reads TGTGCCAGCAGTTTATTTAGCCGCACAGATACGCAGTATTTT.